Listed below are T cell receptor beta chains from one sample, sequenced in a study of T cell responses to AZD1222 COVID-19 vaccine. Profiling relied on immunoSEQ multiplex PCR, and the TCRdb table lists in-frame clones only, not all of them. This table holds about 150,000 clones, over 75% found once. The source material was peripheral blood, sampled on day 0 of AZD1222 vaccination. The receptor source for this set is an adult in good health. The CDR3 runs from the conserved cysteine through the conserved F or W. D genes are given only for firm matches. Some rows mark clone size as missing; the rest say once, few, many or name a class of expanded clone.

size	D	V	J	DNA	CDR3
NA	TRBD1	TRBV5-5	TRBJ2-4	TGTGCCAGCCAGACAGGGTCGGAAGCCAAAAACATTCAGTACTTC	CASQTGSEAKNIQYF
few	TRBD1	TRBV11-2	TRBJ1-1	TGTGCCAGCAGCCAGACCCACAGGGGAAACACTGAAGCTTTCTTT	CASSQTHRGNTEAFF
NA	TRBD1	TRBV7-2	TRBJ1-1	TGTGCCAGCAGCTTGGACTTGAGGACAGGGAACACTGAAGCTTTCTTT	CASSLDLRTGNTEAFF
NA	NA	TRBV5-6	TRBJ1-1	TGTGCCAGCAGCCCACAGGGAGTGAACACTGAAGCTTTCTTT	CASSPQGVNTEAFF
NA	TRBD1	TRBV7-6	TRBJ1-1	TGTGCCAGCAGCGTGAGACCAGGGGGCGCGACTGAAGCTTTCTTT	CASSVRPGGATEAFF
few	NA	TRBV21-1	TRBJ2-7	TGTGCCAGCAGAGAGGGCTCCTACGAGCAGTACTTC	CASREGSYEQYF
NA	NA	TRBV27	TRBJ1-1	TGTGCCAGCAGTTTAGTTATCAACACTGAAGCTTTCTTT	CASSLVINTEAFF
NA	NA	TRBV9	TRBJ2-7	TGTGCCAGCAGCGTAGGGGTGACAGCCACATCCTACGAGCAGTACTTC	CASSVGVTATSYEQYF
NA	NA	TRBV7-2	TRBJ1-2	TGTGCCAGCAGTCATGCTAACTATGGCTACACCTTC	CASSHANYGYTF
NA	NA	TRBV3-1/TRBV3-2	TRBJ1-1	TGTGCCAGCAGCCAAGAATGGGGACGGGATGCTTTCTTT	CASSQEWGRDAFF
NA	NA	TRBV19	TRBJ2-3	TGTGCCAGTAGTATCGGGGGCGATACGCAGTATTTT	CASSIGGDTQYF
NA	NA	TRBV3-1/TRBV3-2	TRBJ1-2	TGTGCCAGCAGCCAAGATGGGAGGGGGACTAACTATGGCTACACCTTC	CASSQDGRGTNYGYTF
NA	NA	TRBV30	TRBJ1-4	TGTGCCTGGAGGCCACAAGGGTTTATCGATGAAAAACTGTTTTTT	CAWRPQGFIDEKLFF
NA	TRBD1	TRBV10-3	TRBJ2-7	TGTGCCACCGGCGCGGGACAGGGTGGCTACGAGCAGTACTTC	CATGAGQGGYEQYF
NA	NA	TRBV24-1	TRBJ2-3	TGTGCCACCAGTGGTCGCGGGGGCCAAGATACGCAGTATTTT	CATSGRGGQDTQYF
NA	NA	TRBV15	TRBJ1-1	TGTGCCACCAGCAGATACGACACTGAAGCTTTCTTT	CATSRYDTEAFF
NA	TRBD2	TRBV7-9	TRBJ2-2	TGTGCCAGCAGCTTAGCGGCTAGCGGGACCGGGGAGCTGTTTTTT	CASSLAASGTGELFF
NA	NA	TRBV6-5	TRBJ2-1	TGTGCCAGCGCGTCAAAGGGGATTGCGGGTGAGCAGTTCTTC	CASASKGIAGEQFF
NA	TRBD2	TRBV5-1	TRBJ2-7	TGCGCCAGCAGCTTTAGAGCCCCCACTAGCGGGACTCCCTACGAGCAGTACTTC	CASSFRAPTSGTPYEQYF
NA	NA	TRBV3-1/TRBV3-2	TRBJ1-5	TGTGCCAGCAGTCCAGGGATGGTAGGCAATCAGCCCCAGCATTTT	CASSPGMVGNQPQHF
NA	NA	TRBV4-3	TRBJ2-1	TGCGCCAGCAGCCAAGGGCTGGGCTACAATGAGCAGTTCTTC	CASSQGLGYNEQFF
few	NA	TRBV9	TRBJ1-1	TGTGCCAGCAGCGTCGGGACGGGACTTATTAACACTGAAGCTTTCTTT	CASSVGTGLINTEAFF
NA	NA	TRBV20-1	TRBJ1-4	TGCAGTGCTAGTGACGTGTACCTAGCAACTAATGAAAAACTGTTTTTT	CSASDVYLATNEKLFF
NA	NA	TRBV27	TRBJ1-2	TGTGCCAGCTCTCGGGGCAACTATGGCTACACCTTC	CASSRGNYGYTF
NA	NA	TRBV7-9	TRBJ1-5	TGTGCCAGCAGCTCGACCGAGGGGGATCAGCCCCAGCATTTT	CASSSTEGDQPQHF
NA	NA	TRBV6-6	TRBJ2-1	TGTGCCAGCAGTAACCTAGTACAAACCTACAATGAGCAGTTCTTC	CASSNLVQTYNEQFF
NA	NA	TRBV9	TRBJ1-6	TGTGCCAGCAGCCCCCAGACATCGGCTTCACCCCTCCACTTT	CASSPQTSASPLHF
NA	TRBD2	TRBV7-9	TRBJ2-7	TGTGCCAGCAGCTCCGGACTAGCGGGTTACGAGCAGTACTTC	CASSSGLAGYEQYF
NA	NA	TRBV30	TRBJ1-5	TGTGCCTGGAGCGGGGGCGGCAATCAGCCCCAGCATTTT	CAWSGGGNQPQHF
NA	TRBD1	TRBV9	TRBJ2-5	TGTGCCAGCAGCCCTCTCACAGGGGCCCAGTACTTC	CASSPLTGAQYF
NA	TRBD2	TRBV27	TRBJ2-6	TGTGCCAGCAGGCCGGGACTAGCGACATTAATCTCTGGGGCCAACGTCCTGACTTTC	CASRPGLATLISGANVLTF
NA	NA	TRBV7-8	TRBJ1-1	TGTGCCAGCAGCCTCCAGCGGGACACTGAAGCTTTCTTT	CASSLQRDTEAFF
few	TRBD2	TRBV6-6	TRBJ2-7	TGTGCCAGCAGCTCATCGAGCGGGAGCTCCTACGAGCAGTACTTC	CASSSSSGSSYEQYF
NA	TRBD1	TRBV10-2	TRBJ1-5	TGCGCCAGCAGCAAAGACAGGGACCAGCCCCAGCATTTT	CASSKDRDQPQHF
once	TRBD1	TRBV30	TRBJ2-2	TGTGCCTGGAGGTATCAGGGGGCCGGGGAGCTGTTTTTT	CAWRYQGAGELFF
NA	NA	TRBV11-3	TRBJ2-1	TGTGCCAGCAGCGACAGATACTACAATGAGCAGTTCTTC	CASSDRYYNEQFF
once	TRBD2	TRBV6-5	TRBJ2-2	TGTGCCAGCAGCGGGACTAGCCCCGGGGAGCTGTTTTTT	CASSGTSPGELFF
NA	TRBD1	TRBV5-1	TRBJ1-2	TGCGCCAGCAGCTCGACAGGGGGCCGGGAGAATGGCTACACCTTC	CASSSTGGRENGYTF
NA	NA	TRBV12-5	TRBJ1-3	TGTGCTAGTGGTCCAGAACTCCTCTACAGGGAGAGCTCTGGAAACACCATATATTTT	CASGPELLYRESSGNTIYF
NA	NA	TRBV6-2/TRBV6-3	TRBJ2-4	TGTGCCAGCACCCCCGACCCCGAATTAAGCATTCAGTACTTC	CASTPDPELSIQYF
NA	NA	TRBV27	TRBJ1-2	TGTGCCAGCAGTGAGTCAGGGGTCGGCTACACCTTC	CASSESGVGYTF
NA	TRBD2	TRBV7-9	TRBJ2-3	TGTGCCAGCAGCTTACCTAGCGGGGGCCGCACAGATACGCAGTATTTT	CASSLPSGGRTDTQYF
NA	NA	TRBV7-8	TRBJ1-5	TGTGCCAGCAGCTCCTACGGTGGGGGCAATCAGCCCCAGCATTTT	CASSSYGGGNQPQHF
NA	NA	TRBV5-8	TRBJ1-5	TGTGCCAGCAGCTTATGGGGTGGGGATCAGCCCCAGCATTTT	CASSLWGGDQPQHF
NA	NA	TRBV7-2	TRBJ1-2	TGTGCCAGCAGCTGGGGGTCGGCGGAAGGCTATGGCTACACCTTC	CASSWGSAEGYGYTF
NA	TRBD1	TRBV30	TRBJ2-3	TGTGCCTGGACCCACGGGACAGGGGGCGTCCCAGATACGCAGTATTTT	CAWTHGTGGVPDTQYF
NA	NA	TRBV11-2	TRBJ2-3	TGTGCCAGCAGCCCCTTCGGTGATACGCAGTATTTT	CASSPFGDTQYF
NA	NA	TRBV19	TRBJ2-3	TGTGCCAGTACCCCGCGAGGGGGGGGCGGGGATACGCAGTATTTT	CASTPRGGGGDTQYF
NA	TRBD1	TRBV2	TRBJ1-3	TGTGCCACCGACAGGGGGCGCGACGGAAACACCATATATTTT	CATDRGRDGNTIYF
NA	NA	TRBV27	TRBJ1-5	TGTGCCAGCAGTTTATCGGGGCAGGGGAATCAGCCCCAGCATTTT	CASSLSGQGNQPQHF
NA	TRBD2	TRBV6-2/TRBV6-3	TRBJ2-1	TGTGCCAGCAGCCCTGTGTCGGAACGCGGGGGATACAATGAGCAGTTCTTC	CASSPVSERGGYNEQFF
few	NA	TRBV4-3	TRBJ1-1	TGCGCCAGCAGCCCCTCCTCGACGGTGGCCACTGAAGCTTTCTTT	CASSPSSTVATEAFF
NA	TRBD1	TRBV28	TRBJ1-5	TGTGCCAGCAGTCATCGAAGGGACAGGGATCAGCCCCAGCATTTT	CASSHRRDRDQPQHF